This passage covers 28 T cell receptor beta chains from one sample sequenced in a study of cytomegalovirus exposure and HLA in healthy donors. Primers for the PCR totalled 60 Vbeta and 13 Jbeta. Clones were read by immunoSEQ multiplex PCR, and TCRdb kept only the in-frame ones, dropping some. The sample contains approximately 170,000 clones, approximately 73% of which appear only once. The sequencing input was PBMCs. The origin of the receptors is a man aged 50 to 59 in good health and CMV-seronegative.

This sequence joins TRBV7-8 and TRBJ1-4; D not certain. This CDR3 region has 14 residues. Per germline, CDR1 SGHVS and CDR2 FQNEAQ. V dropped 5 bases and J dropped 7 bases, with 14 bases sitting between them. The CDR3 nucleotides read TGTGCCAGCAGCAAACAGACGGCAGGTGAAAAACTGTTTTTT. Its translation is CASSKQTAGEKLFF.

The chain has TRBV5-6 and TRBJ1-1; tentatively, D is TRBD1 (5 bases). CDR1 and CDR2 from the germline V gene are SGHDT and YYEEEE. The CDR3 is 16 amino acids. Trimming shortened V by 4 bases and J by 3 bases, and 19 bases separated the two germline ends. The DNA for the CDR3 is TGTGCCAGCAGCCCCTGGGAGGGACCGAGGGACACTGAAGCTTTCTTT. It translates to CASSPWEGPRDTEAFF.

CDR3 protein: CASSLGSGSQPQHF. The CDR3 nucleotides are TGTGCCAGCAGCTTAGGCTCAGGAAGTCAGCCCCAGCATTTT. The chain is built from TRBV7-2 and TRBJ1-5; no clear D. V lost 1 base and J lost 6, with 10 bases in between. The germline CDR1 and CDR2 sequences are SGHTA and FQGNSA. This CDR3 is built from 14 residues.

This clone came up a few times. This chain links TRBV5-6 with TRBJ1-1; TRBD1 might be the D (5 bases). There are 13 residues in the CDR3. V gave up 4 bases and J gave up 1 base, with 8 bases separating them. In germline, CDR1 is SGHDT, CDR2 YYEEEE. The CDR3 nucleotides are TGTGCCAGCAGCCCCGGACAGAACACTGAAGCTTTCTTT. Protein product: CASSPGQNTEAFF.

The CDR3 coding sequence is TGCGCCAGCAATTCTGCTAGCGGGGGTTTCCAAGAGACCCAGTACTTC. It codes for CASNSASGGFQETQYF. V and J are TRBV10-2 and TRBJ2-5; 10 nucleotides agree with TRBD2. Germline lookup yields CDR1 WSHSY and CDR2 SAAADI. The CDR3 runs to 16 residues. J gave up 1 base and V 7 bases, and 9 bases lay outside the gene matches.

This clone was found a few times. The rearrangement uses TRBV7-9 and TRBJ2-7, with 7 bases fitting TRBD1. This CDR3 is built from 15 residues. J lost 4 bases, V lost 5 bases, and 11 bases had no gene match. Germline assignment: CDR1 SEHNR and CDR2 FQNEAQ (reference sequence). CDR3 DNA: TGTGCCAGCAGCCCTCGACAGGGTGCCTCTTACGAGCAGTACTTC. Its translation is CASSPRQGASYEQYF.

The chain links TRBV6-5 to TRBJ1-5, with TRBD1 matching over 7 bases. J was trimmed by 9 bases and V by 6 bases; bases with no gene match: 8. This CDR3 is 13 amino acids long. Germline values: CDR1 MNHEY, CDR2 SVGAGI. The CDR3 loop is CASRPRQGRPQHF. CDR3 DNA sequence: TGTGCCAGCAGGCCACGACAGGGCCGGCCCCAGCATTTT.

The rearrangement links TRBV5-1 to TRBJ2-2, with TRBD1 as a possible D gene (6 bases). CDR1 SGHRS and CDR2 YFSETQ come from the germline V gene. The CDR3 has 14 residues. The V end lost 9 bases, the J end lost 4 bases, and 16 bases lay between the germline ends. The CDR3 region is CATRQARGTGELFF. The CDR3 DNA reads TGCGCCACCAGACAGGCTAGGGGCACCGGGGAGCTGTTTTTT.

This clone turned up a few times. The rearrangement uses TRBV6-6 and TRBJ1-6; no reliable D call. The CDR3 consists of 13 residues. The V gene lost 5 bases and the J gene lost 9 bases, with 11 bases spanning the gap. Looked up from germline, CDR1 is MNHNY and CDR2 is SVGAGI (reference sequence). The CDR3 sequence: CASSLGRGSPLHF. CDR3 sequence (DNA): TGTGCCAGCAGTCTCGGCCGGGGTTCACCCCTCCACTTT.

V is TRBV6-5 and J is TRBJ1-1, with 10 nucleotides matching TRBD1. This CDR3 region has 16 residues. The J segment lost 6 bases and the V segment lost 0 bases, leaving 7 bases of the junction unmatched. CDR1 and CDR2 from the germline V gene are MNHEY and SVGAGI. The CDR3 loop is CASSYSRTGGKPEAFF. The CDR3 nucleotides are TGTGCCAGCAGTTACTCCCGGACAGGGGGGAAACCTGAAGCTTTCTTT.

V usage is TRBV2 and J usage is TRBJ1-2; 9 nucleotides line up with TRBD1. Looked up from germline, CDR1 is SNHLY and CDR2 is FYNNEI. The CDR3 is 13 amino acids. The V segment lost 5 bases and the J segment 6 bases; nucleotides outside the gene matches: 4. The CDR3 DNA reads TGTGCCAGCAGTCCAGGACAGGGGAATGGCTACACCTTC. Its translation is CASSPGQGNGYTF.

This chain links TRBV7-8 with TRBJ1-1; 7 bases are a match to TRBD1. CDR3 size: 13 residues. V lost 3 bases and J lost 7; bases outside the gene matches: 5. Per germline, CDR1 SGHVS and CDR2 FQNEAQ. As DNA, the CDR3 is TGTGCCAGCAGCTTTGGAGGGGGCGGTGAAGCTTTCTTT. This codes for CASSFGGGGEAFF.

This chain uses TRBV14 with TRBJ1-3; D is possibly TRBD1 (6 bases). V lost 3 bases and J lost 2, with 11 bases in between. CDR3 size: 15 residues. The germline gives CDR1 SGHDN, CDR2 FVKESK. For the CDR3, the DNA is TGTGCCAGCAGCCAGAACAGGGTCCCTGGAAACACCATATATTTT. It is translated as CASSQNRVPGNTIYF. The full variable domain, completed using reference TRBV14 and TRBJ1-3, is EAGVTQFPSHSVIEKGQTVTLRCDPISGHDNLYWYRRVMGKEIKFLLHFVKESKQDESGMPNNRFLAERTGGTYSTLKVQPAELEDSGVYFCASSQNRVPGNTIYFGEGSWLTVV.

The CDR3 region is CASNTVLNTEAFF. The CDR3 DNA reads as TGTGCCAGTAATACAGTCTTGAACACTGAAGCTTTCTTT. The chain couples TRBV19 to TRBJ1-1; D remains ambiguous. The CDR3 is made up of 13 amino acids. Germline loops: CDR1 LNHDA, CDR2 SQIVND (reference sequence). V lost 7 bases and J 0 bases, leaving 9 bases between the germline ends.

The CDR3 loop reads CASPFYRDRDPYEQYF. The CDR3 DNA is TGTGCTAGTCCCTTCTACCGGGACAGGGACCCCTACGAGCAGTACTTC. V and J are TRBV12-5 and TRBJ2-7, with 9 nucleotides matching TRBD1. This CDR3 region has 16 residues. CDR1 LGHNT and CDR2 FRNRAP come from the germline V gene. V gave up 8 bases and J gave up 2 bases; unmatched junction bases: 13.

This clone occurred a few times. The rearrangement links TRBV5-1 to TRBJ2-7; no clear D. The CDR3 has 12 residues. Germline assignment: CDR1 SGHRS and CDR2 YFSETQ. V dropped 0 bases and J dropped 6 bases, with 7 bases sitting between them. In DNA form, the CDR3 reads TGCGCCAGCAGCTTGGCCCTCAGCGAGCAGTACTTC. It specifies CASSLALSEQYF.

The chain uses TRBV27 and TRBJ1-1; D is ambiguous. Germline CDR1 is MNHEY and CDR2 is SMNVEV (reference sequence). The length of the CDR3 is 13 residues. The V end lost 4 bases, the J end lost 1 base, and 7 bases lay between the germline ends. In DNA form, the CDR3 reads TGTGCCAGCAGTTATGGGCCGAACACTGAAGCTTTCTTT. Translation gives CASSYGPNTEAFF.

The V and J genes are TRBV7-9 and TRBJ1-2; 9 bases fit TRBD1. Germline V CDR1 and CDR2: SEHNR, FQNEAQ (reference sequence). V lost 5 bases to trimming and J lost 5 bases; unmatched junction nucleotides: 9. The CDR3 is 15 residues long. The CDR3 sequence is CASSQPGTGMYGYTF. In DNA form, the CDR3 reads TGTGCCAGCAGCCAACCCGGGACAGGGATGTATGGCTACACCTTC.

This chain connects TRBV16 to TRBJ2-3; D might be TRBD1 (6 bases). Germline assignment: CDR1 KGHSY and CDR2 FQNENV. Trimming cost V 4 bases and J 6 bases, with 8 bases left between them. The CDR3 sequence is 12 residues long. CDR3 protein: CASSLQGDTQYF. CDR3 DNA sequence: TGTGCCAGCAGCCTCCAGGGGGATACGCAGTATTTT.

This clone was detected only once. This chain's CDR3 is CASSPGTGKTGYTF. The CDR3 DNA reads as TGTGCCAGCAGCCCCGGGACAGGGAAAACTGGCTACACCTTC. This chain connects TRBV6-5 to TRBJ1-2; 9 bases are shared with TRBD1. The CDR3 runs 14 residues. Per the germline V gene, CDR1 is MNHEY and CDR2 is SVGAGI. Trimming removed 6 bases from V and 7 bases from J; junction bases left unmatched: 9.

Only a few counts were recorded for this clone. V gene TRBV4-2 combines with J gene TRBJ1-4, with D perhaps TRBD1 (5 bases). The CDR3 is made up of 15 amino acids. The germline V gene has CDR1 LGHNA and CDR2 YNFKEQ. Trimming left V 7 bases short and J 2 bases short, with 14 bases between. Here the CDR3 reads CASTAGQATNEKLFF. DNA for the CDR3: TGTGCCAGCACGGCAGGGCAAGCGACTAATGAAAAACTGTTTTTT.

The genes are TRBV6-1 and TRBJ1-5; D gene uncertain. Germline assignment: CDR1 MNHNS and CDR2 SASEGT. V was pared by 7 bases and J by 0 bases, with 10 bases between. This CDR3 has 14 amino acids. CDR3 nucleotide sequence: TGTGCCAGCAAAGATCCCTATAGCAATCAGCCCCAGCATTTT. Its protein product is CASKDPYSNQPQHF.

V is TRBV14 and J is TRBJ1-2; 9 bases line up with TRBD1. Germline CDR1 and CDR2: SGHDN and FVKESK. V lost 1 base and J lost 8; bases outside the gene matches: 8. The CDR3 runs 15 residues. Here the CDR3 DNA reads TGTGCCAGCAGCCAAGTGGGACAGGGAGCCCACGGCTACACCTTC. It translates to CASSQVGQGAHGYTF.

The V gene is TRBV11-3, the J gene TRBJ2-3, with 10 bases that match TRBD2. Germline V gene data show CDR1 as SGHNT and CDR2 as YENEEA. This CDR3 region has 16 residues. V lost 2 bases and J lost 2; bases outside the gene matches: 4. The CDR3 DNA follows: TGTGCCAGCAGCTTATTTAGCGGGGGGCCCACAGATACGCAGTATTTT. Amino acids: CASSLFSGGPTDTQYF.

The CDR3 loop is CASSLGVLAGVYQETQYF. CDR3 coding DNA: TGTGCCAGCAGCCTCGGCGTTCTAGCGGGGGTATACCAAGAGACCCAGTACTTC. This rearrangement joins TRBV7-9 to TRBJ2-5; 10 nucleotides match TRBD2. Germline V gives CDR1 SEHNR, CDR2 FQNEAQ (reference sequence). This CDR3 has 18 amino acids. V lost 5 bases, J lost 0 bases, and 12 bases stayed unmatched.

Concerning this clone: The CDR3 carries no conserved terminal phenylalanine or tryptophan, so it likely arises from a read error. The genes are TRBV5-4 and TRBJ1-2; maybe TRBD1 (6 bases). Germline lookup yields CDR1 SGHNT and CDR2 YYREEE (reference sequence). Trimming stripped 2 bases from V and 8 bases from J, with 19 bases between. This CDR3 comprises 15 residues. The CDR3 reads CASSFKQGFYEGYTL. The CDR3 DNA follows: TGTGCCAGCAGCTTTAAACAGGGTTTCTATGAGGGCTACACCCTC.

The rearrangement links TRBV5-1 to TRBJ2-7; perhaps TRBD1 as D (5 bases). Trimming left V 1 base short and J 3 bases short, with 14 bases between. The CDR3 is 15 amino acids. The germline gives CDR1 SGHRS, CDR2 YFSETQ. Here the CDR3 DNA reads TGCGCCAGCAGCTTGCGTACACAGGCCATCTACGAGCAGTACTTC. This encodes CASSLRTQAIYEQYF. Variable domain in full (rest from reference TRBV5-1 and TRBJ2-7): KAGVTQTPRYLIKTRGQQVTLSCSPISGHRSVSWYQQTPGQGLQFLFEYFSETQRNKGNFPGRFSGRQFSNSRSEMNVSTLELGDSALYLCASSLRTQAIYEQYFGPGTRLTVT.

This clone was detected a few times. The chain has TRBV7-8 and TRBJ1-5; 8 bases agree with TRBD1. In germline, CDR1 is SGHVS, CDR2 FQNEAQ. CDR3 length equals 14 residues. The junction had 10 bases not matched to a gene; V was cut back by 5 bases and J by 10 bases. The CDR3 reads CASSPGTGGVPQHF. The CDR3, as DNA: TGTGCCAGCAGCCCTGGGACAGGTGGCGTTCCCCAGCATTTT.